What follows are 26 T cell receptor beta chains derived from one specimen sequenced in a study of T-cell reconstitution after alpha-beta-depleted transplantation in children. Library preparation (for TCRbeta) was performed with unique molecular identifiers. TCRdb fed the PCR reads into MiXCR, producing one record per CDR3 protein. The sample lists tens of thousands of distinct CDR3 sequences; around 17% were seen once. The material sequenced was PBMCs, mostly from graft donor cells, taken 60 days after TCRalphabeta/CD19-depleted stem cell transplant. The receptors originated from a male patient between 2 and 10 years old who had a stem cell transplant for acute lymphoblastic leukemia, so the T cells may come from the graft donor.

This clonotype was detected many times. The chain employs TRBV12-3 or TRBV12-4 and TRBJ2-5, with 7 bases matching TRBD2. The CDR3 is 16 residues long. The ends lost 9 bases at V and 2 bases at J; junction bases unmatched: 15. In nucleotides, the CDR3 is TGTGCCAGTTCCCCCCCGGGGGGAGTTCGTCAAGAGACCCAGTACTTC. It encodes CASSPPGGVRQETQYF.

This clonotype was counted only a few times. This sequence joins TRBV6-2 or TRBV6-3 and TRBJ2-1; D gene uncertain. The V end lost 5 bases, the J end lost 6 bases, and 14 bases lay between the germline ends. In germline, CDR1 is MNHEY, CDR2 SVGEGT. This CDR3 has 14 residues. The CDR3 here is CASSLISRSNEQFF. CDR3 sequence (DNA): TGTGCCAGCAGTCTCATTTCTAGGTCCAATGAGCAGTTCTTC.

This clonotype was counted many times. V and J are TRBV29-1 and TRBJ1-2; D remains ambiguous. The CDR3 spans 11 residues. The V and J ends lost 3 bases and 5 bases respectively, with 7 bases between them. Germline V gives CDR1 SQVTM, CDR2 ANQGSEA. The CDR3 region is CSVEKTYGYTF. The DNA of the CDR3 is TGCAGCGTTGAGAAAACGTATGGCTACACCTTC.

The rearrangement joins TRBV9 to TRBJ2-1; TRBD1 matches 7 bases. V lost 3 bases, J lost 7 bases, and 13 bases stayed unmatched. The CDR3 is 16 residues long. CDR1 is SGDLS, CDR2 YYNGEE, per germline. DNA of the CDR3: TGTGCCAGCAGCGCGAAGGGTGGGACAGCAGCTAATGAGCAGTTCTTC. Translated, it gives CASSAKGGTAANEQFF. The full variable domain, its missing parts supplied by reference TRBV9 and TRBJ2-1, is DSGVTQTPKHLITATGQRVTLRCSPRSGDLSVYWYQQSLDQGLQFLIQYYNGEERAKGNILERFSAQQFPDLHSELNLSSLELGDSALYFCASSAKGGTAANEQFFGPGTRLTVL.

This clonotype was recorded many times. This chain's CDR3 is CSVFQGQGEQYF. As DNA, the CDR3 is TGCAGCGTTTTTCAGGGGCAAGGCGAGCAGTACTTC. This chain links TRBV29-1 with TRBJ2-7; tentatively, D is TRBD1 (6 bases). Looked up from germline, CDR1 is SQVTM and CDR2 is ANQGSEA. Trimming took 5 bases from V and 6 from J, leaving 14 bases between them. This CDR3 spans 12 amino acids.

This clonotype was seen only a few times. The V call is TRBV28, the J call TRBJ1-2; D ambiguous. Germline-derived CDR1 and CDR2 are MDHEN and SYDVKM. V shed 2 bases and J shed 0 bases, with 10 bases lying between them. The CDR3 consists of 15 residues. CDR3 in DNA: TGTGCCAGCAGTTTAGACTGGATAACTAACTATGGCTACACCTTC. This gives the protein CASSLDWITNYGYTF.

This chain links TRBV5-1 with TRBJ1-1; a possible D gene is TRBD1 (6 bases). The CDR3 runs 13 residues. The germline CDR1 and CDR2 sequences are SGHRS and YFSETQ. Trimming stripped 4 bases from V and 4 bases from J, with 11 bases between. The CDR3 region has the DNA TGCGCCAGCAGCCAACAGGGAATCACTGAAGCTTTCTTT. Its protein is CASSQQGITEAFF.

This clonotype has at least ten counts. The chain couples TRBV6-5 to TRBJ2-7, with D maybe TRBD1 (6 bases). Germline CDR1 and CDR2: MNHEY and SVGAGI. Trimming took 6 bases from V and 0 from J, leaving 12 bases between them. The CDR3 sequence is 14 residues long. The CDR3 DNA sequence: TGTGCCAGCAGCCATGGGGACAACTCCTACGAGCAGTACTTC. Translated: CASSHGDNSYEQYF.

The chain recombines TRBV18 with TRBJ2-1, with unresolved D. The CDR3 is 14 residues long. The germline V gene encodes CDR1 KGHSH and CDR2 LQKENI. V was pared by 1 base and J by 9 bases, with 13 bases between. CDR3: CASSPRWSISEQFF. The CDR3, as DNA: TGTGCCAGCTCACCACGGTGGAGTATCAGTGAGCAGTTCTTC.

This rearrangement joins TRBV28 to TRBJ1-1; tentative D call: TRBD1 (5 bases). V lost 3 bases and J 8 bases, leaving 10 bases between the germline ends. CDR3 length equals 12 residues. From germline, CDR1 is MDHEN and CDR2 SYDVKM. The CDR3 loop is CASSLAWTEAFF. The CDR3 DNA follows: TGTGCCAGCAGTTTGGCCTGGACAGAAGCTTTCTTT.

The V and J genes are TRBV12-3 or TRBV12-4 and TRBJ1-5; weak D call: TRBD1 (5 bases). This CDR3 is 13 amino acids long. The ends were cut back, 6 bases at V and 5 bases at J, with 11 bases in the middle. CDR3 amino acids: CASRKDSYQPQHF. The CDR3 region has the DNA TGTGCCAGCAGGAAAGACAGTTATCAGCCCCAGCATTTT.

The V call is TRBV5-5, the J call TRBJ2-5, with a possible D match to TRBD2 (5 bases). CDR1 is SGHKS, CDR2 YYEKEE, per germline (reference sequence). The CDR3 has 15 amino acids. Trimming left V 2 bases short and J 5 bases short, with 16 bases between. CDR3: CASSLGSGIRETQYF. CDR3 DNA: TGTGCCAGCAGCTTAGGATCGGGAATTCGGGAGACCCAGTACTTC.

V is TRBV7-3 and J is TRBJ1-4, with D possibly TRBD1 on 6 matching bases. The CDR3 has 13 residues. Germline V gene data show CDR1 as SGHTA and CDR2 as FQGTGA. With 5 bases removed from V and 7 bases from J, the gap between germline ends came to 11 bases. This CDR3 is CASSPARGEKLFF. The CDR3 DNA reads TGTGCCAGCAGCCCTGCCAGGGGTGAAAAACTGTTTTTT.

As to this clonotype: It is unclear where the CDR3 begins or ends on the DNA, so no DNA is shown, and the CDR3 is as TCRdb lists it. The chain carries TRBV19 and TRBJ2-7; the tabulated D call, TRBD1, remains unverified against the DNA. The CDR3 has 14 amino acids, counting both end residues. Germline values: CDR1 LNHDA, CDR2 SQIVND (reference sequence). CDR3 amino acids: CASSINPFADGTNF.

This chain's CDR3 is CASSYLQGLSNEKLFF. The CDR3 DNA reads TGTGCCAGCAGTTACCTCCAGGGGCTGTCTAATGAAAAACTGTTTTTT. The chain uses TRBV6-5 and TRBJ1-4; D possibly corresponds to TRBD1 (6 bases). Germline V gene lookup returns CDR1 MNHEY and CDR2 SVGAGI. V lost 2 bases to trimming and J lost 3 bases, with 13 bases between them. The CDR3 has 16 amino acids.

This clonotype was counted between two and nine times. The V gene is TRBV20-1, the J gene TRBJ1-4; unclear D gene. This CDR3 contains 12 residues. Germline CDR1 and CDR2: DFQATT and SNEGSKA (reference sequence). CDR3 DNA sequence: TGCAGCTCGAGGGCAGCAAATGAAAAACTGTTTTTT. Translation: CSSRAANEKLFF.

The V call is TRBV7-3, the J call TRBJ2-1, with 11 nucleotides matching TRBD2. Unmatched junction bases numbered 15, after V lost 4 bases and J lost 7 bases. Germline CDR1 is SGHTA and CDR2 is FQGTGA. The CDR3 consists of 18 residues. CDR3 region: CASSSNLAGGGLGNEQFF. In nucleotides, the CDR3 is TGTGCCAGCAGCTCGAACCTAGCGGGAGGAGGTCTCGGGAATGAGCAGTTCTTC.

This clonotype was recorded a few times. The chain links TRBV6-1 to TRBJ2-7, with D perhaps TRBD1 (6 bases). This CDR3 spans 17 amino acids. Germline CDR1 MNHNS, CDR2 SASEGT. Trimming removed 5 bases from V and 3 bases from J, with 23 bases in between. CDR3 residues: CASSPGHQKGFFYEQYF. CDR3 nucleotides: TGTGCCAGCAGTCCGGGACATCAAAAAGGGTTTTTCTACGAGCAGTACTTC.

This clonotype appeared a few times. CDR3 amino acids: CASSFPGGADTQYF. The CDR3 bases are TGTGCCAGCAGTTTTCCCGGGGGGGCCGATACGCAGTATTTT. The chain employs TRBV6-5 and TRBJ2-3, with 8 bases identical to TRBD2. The CDR3 spans 14 residues. The germline V gene has CDR1 MNHEY and CDR2 SVGAGI. With 4 bases clipped from V and 6 bases from J, the junction kept 6 bases outside the gene matches.

There are many counts of this clonotype. Here the CDR3 DNA reads TGCAGCGTTGAAGGAGGGGACGAGCAGTACTTC. Translating it yields CSVEGGDEQYF. The genes are TRBV29-1 and TRBJ2-7; the D call may be TRBD1 or TRBD2 (5 bases each). Per the germline V gene, CDR1 is SQVTM and CDR2 is ANQGSEA. The CDR3 runs to 11 residues. V was pared by 1 base and J by 5 bases, with 6 bases between.

The gene calls are TRBV7-9 and TRBJ1-1; TRBD1 matches 8 bases. The CDR3 has 15 residues. Germline values: CDR1 SEHNR, CDR2 FQNEAQ (reference sequence). J was trimmed by 0 bases and V by 6 bases; bases with no gene match: 6. The CDR3 DNA follows: TGTGCCAGCAGAGCCCAGACAGGGGTGAACACTGAAGCTTTCTTT. Translation gives CASRAQTGVNTEAFF.

This clonotype was observed many times. The J gene is TRBJ2-1, the V gene TRBV9; TRBD1 matches 9 bases. V gave up 3 bases and J gave up 8 bases; unmatched junction bases: 9. This CDR3 spans 15 amino acids. The germline V gene encodes CDR1 SGDLS and CDR2 YYNGEE. This CDR3 is CASSAPGQGTDEQFF. CDR3 coding DNA: TGTGCCAGCAGCGCACCGGGACAGGGTACCGATGAGCAGTTCTTC.

In its sample, this clonotype was seen a few times. The V call is TRBV12-2, the J call TRBJ1-5; the table's D call, TRBD1, has no DNA check behind it. TRBV12-2 is listed as a pseudogene. The CDR3 spans 13 residues. The CDR3 region is CASRLTGHQPQHF. CDR3 DNA sequence: TGTGCAAGTCGCCTGACAGGCCATCAGCCCCAGCATTTT.

This clonotype was seen a handful of times. The chain links TRBV20-1 to TRBJ2-7; perhaps TRBD2 as D (6 bases). The ends were cut back, 6 bases at V and 7 bases at J, with 10 bases in the middle. The germline CDR1 and CDR2 sequences are DFQATT and SNEGSKA (reference sequence). CDR3 length: 10 residues. The CDR3 DNA reads TGCAGTGCCCGGAGGGAAGAGCAGTACTTC. Encoded protein: CSARREEQYF.

The chain is built from TRBV6-5 and TRBJ2-7; D remains unclear. Germline V gene data show CDR1 as MNHEY and CDR2 as SVGAGI. This CDR3 is built from 15 residues. Trimming removed 7 bases at V and 0 bases at J, with 16 bases between. CDR3 sequence: CASISPSLNSYEQYF. CDR3 coding DNA: TGTGCCAGCATTTCCCCGAGCCTTAACTCCTACGAGCAGTACTTC.

This clonotype has a handful of counts. The chain links TRBV7-9 to TRBJ1-5, with TRBD1 matching 9 bases. CDR3 size: 14 residues. Unmatched junction bases numbered 5, after V lost 5 bases and J lost 6 bases. Germline V lookup: CDR1 SEHNR, CDR2 FQNEAQ (reference sequence). In nucleotides, the CDR3 is TGTGCCAGCAGCCGGGGACAGGGAATTCAGCCCCAGCATTTT. Its protein product is CASSRGQGIQPQHF.